This TCR beta chain is from a study of T cell repertoires in cytomegalovirus infection. Overall study: Both CMV infection and a matching HLA type were indicated by public TCR beta signatures. General observations from the study: Clonotype analysis showed dominance of the ex vivo response by HLA-C-restricted CMV-specific TCR beta clonotypes. CMV carriers having the relevant HLA were flagged by cumulative public TCR beta family frequency.

This clonotype has a count of ten or more. The antigen is undetermined. One entry per CDR3 protein results from TCRdb running MiXCR on the reads. Of over 300,000 distinct CDR3 sequences in the sample, more than 8% were seen once. V gave up 6 bases and J gave up 4 bases, with 18 bases separating them. The CDR3 has 15 residues. Germline V CDR1 and CDR2: SGHAT, FQNNGV. The TCR originated in a human donor in good health (CMV status not recorded). Some clones in this sample may be carry-over from other donors' samples. The chain uses TRBV11-2 and TRBJ1-1; D might be TRBD1 (6 bases). The sequenced material came from PBMCs. The CDR3 sequence: CASSFTGLGSTEAFF. The CDR3 bases are TGTGCCAGCAGTTTTACAGGGTTGGGTAGCACTGAAGCTTTCTTT.